The next 8 T cell receptor beta chains were all read from a single sample in a study of cytomegalovirus exposure and HLA in healthy donors. The PCR was carried out with 60 Vbeta primers and 13 Jbeta primers. Produced via immunoSEQ multiplex PCR; TCRdb's table is partial and in-frame only. The table has around 170,000 clones, around 86% seen once; the top ten hold about 5.7%. The specimen was PBMCs. The receptors shown here come from a man aged 40-49 years in good health and CMV-seropositive.

V is TRBV10-3 and J is TRBJ2-2, with TRBD1 matching 7 bases. The CDR3 is made up of 16 amino acids. CDR1 ENHRY and CDR2 SYGVKD come from the germline V gene. V was clipped by 6 bases and J by 5 bases; unmatched bases: 12. The CDR3 loop is CAIRQPTGSGTGELFF. The CDR3 DNA reads TGTGCCATCAGACAGCCGACAGGGTCGGGAACCGGGGAGCTGTTTTTT.

The chain links TRBV2 to TRBJ2-2, with 11 bases identical to TRBD2. Germline V lookup: CDR1 SNHLY, CDR2 FYNNEI. V lost 6 bases and J lost 7; bases outside the gene matches: 10. CDR3 length: 16 amino acids. In nucleotides, the CDR3 is TGTGCCAGCAGCGGGACTAGCGGCCCGTCTGGCGGGGAGCTGTTTTTT. Its translation: CASSGTSGPSGGELFF.

This clone occurred a few times. This chain joins TRBV7-8 and TRBJ2-7; no clear D. This CDR3 comprises 14 residues. Germline values: CDR1 SGHVS, CDR2 FQNEAQ. Between the trimmed V and J ends, which lost 8 bases and 1 base, there was a span of 15 bases. The CDR3 protein is CASGDFSPSYEQYF. CDR3 DNA sequence: TGTGCCAGCGGCGACTTTTCCCCATCCTACGAGCAGTACTTC.

V is TRBV19 and J is TRBJ2-3, with TRBD1 matching over 9 bases. V trimming: 3 bases; J trimming: 4 bases; junction bases outside the gene matches: 5. CDR1 is LNHDA and CDR2 is SQIVND in the germline V gene (reference sequence). This CDR3 has 15 residues. CDR3 sequence: CASSMLGQGSDTQYF. The DNA of the CDR3 is TGTGCCAGTAGTATGTTGGGACAGGGATCAGATACGCAGTATTTT. Full variable domain (rest looked up from reference TRBV19 and TRBJ2-3): DGGITQSPKYLFRKEGQNVTLSCEQNLNHDAMYWYRQDPGQGLRLIYYSQIVNDFQKGDIAEGYSVSREKKESFPLTVTSAQKNPTAFYLCASSMLGQGSDTQYFGPGTRLTVL.

This clone was counted once. V usage is TRBV27 and J usage is TRBJ1-2; 9 bases agree with TRBD1. CDR3 length equals 13 residues. Germline V gives CDR1 MNHEY, CDR2 SMNVEV (reference sequence). V shed 5 bases and J 8 bases; nucleotides not matched to a gene: 6. CDR3 DNA: TGTGCCAGCAGTCTCACAGGGGGCCCAGGCTACACCTTC. This gives the protein CASSLTGGPGYTF.

The chain links TRBV4-3 to TRBJ1-1, with D uncertain. CDR3 size: 12 residues. Trimming pared 1 base from V and 11 bases from J, leaving 11 bases between. The germline V gene has CDR1 LGHNA and CDR2 YSLEER. The CDR3 DNA reads TGCGCCAGCAGCCAAGGGAGTTTTCAGGCTTTCTTT. Residues: CASSQGSFQAFF.

This clone was counted only a few times. This chain connects TRBV18 to TRBJ1-5; D remains ambiguous. V was cut by 5 bases and J by 0 bases, with 8 bases left in between. Germline values: CDR1 KGHSH, CDR2 LQKENI. The length of the CDR3 is 14 residues. CDR3 nucleotide sequence: TGTGCCAGCTCAACGGGGTTTAGCAATCAGCCCCAGCATTTT. It yields the protein CASSTGFSNQPQHF. Based on the CDR3 plus reference TRBV18 and TRBJ1-5, the full variable domain is NAGVMQNPRHLVRRRGQEARLRCSPMKGHSHVYWYRQLPEEGLKFMVYLQKENIIDESGMPKERFSAEFPKEGPSILRIQQVVRGDSAAYFCASSTGFSNQPQHFGDGTRLSIL.

This chain joins TRBV6-5 and TRBJ2-2; tentative D call: TRBD2 (8 bases). Germline loops: CDR1 MNHEY, CDR2 SVGAGI. There are 15 residues in the CDR3. V was trimmed by 8 bases and J by 6 bases, leaving 19 bases between them. CDR3 nucleotides: TGTGCCAGCTTCCCGGGAGGGGGCGCAGCCGGGGAGCTGTTTTTT. This sequence encodes CASFPGGGAAGELFF.